What follows describes a single T cell receptor beta chain. The antigen remains undetermined. Each donor gave 2.5 ml of peripheral blood. Whole-blood RNA isolation (total RNA) proceeded without T cell sorting. Germline-derived CDR1 and CDR2 are MNHEY and SMNVEV (reference sequence). The CDR3 has 20 amino acids. This record comes from a study of monozygotic twins with inflammatory bowel disease. Regarding the study as a whole: For repertoire similarity, concordant twins did not differ from discordant twins, possibly because power was limited.

The UMIs carried a 6-nucleotide sample barcode, and they were added by template switching. One entry per CDR3 protein, without DNA, is what TCRdb gives after re-calling the 5' RACE reads. The sample spans some 200,000 distinct CDR3 sequences; the ten largest clones claim roughly 1.7%. This receptor was taken from a human donor with ulcerative colitis or Crohn's disease, or a healthy co-twin of an affected twin (not recorded which). The rearrangement uses TRBV27 and TRBJ2-1; no DNA is available, so the TRBD2 call from TCRdb remains unchecked. The specimen was blood. The CDR3 is CASSSPDGLAGIQAYNEQFF.